The clone carrying this T cell receptor beta chain has more than one count but fewer than ten. CDR3 length equals 14 residues. Germline V lookup: CDR1 DFQATT, CDR2 SNEGSKA (reference sequence). The J segment lost 8 bases and the V segment lost 0 bases, leaving 8 bases of the junction unmatched. This record belongs to a study of T cell repertoires in cytomegalovirus infection. Via MiXCR, TCRdb re-called the reads, giving one row per CDR3 protein. The sample lists more than 150,000 distinct CDR3 sequences; around 24% were seen once. Sequenced material: PBMCs. The chain links TRBV20-1 to TRBJ1-2; the match to TRBD1 covers 8 bases. This receptor was obtained from a human donor in good health (CMV status not recorded). Some clones in this sample may be carry-over from other donors' samples. This chain's CDR3 is CSARDPRGLRGYTF. As DNA, the CDR3 is TGCAGTGCTAGAGATCCCAGGGGGCTTAGAGGCTACACCTTC.